This T cell receptor beta chain is from a study of graft-versus-host responses after intestinal transplantation. Study-level background: Recipients had transplants, and these were multivisceral, liver-intestinal, or isolated intestinal. Every recipient had anti-thymocyte globulin induction and 2 to 4 years of tacrolimus plus steroids.

Study-level points and caveats: GvH clones appeared in recipient marrow, some first in ileum or blood. Maximum circulating GvH clone levels tracked with early post-transplant HvG decreases.

As concerns this clone: Antigen unknown.

The CDR3 has 14 residues. Trimming removed 0 bases at V and 2 bases at J, with 9 bases between. Germline V gene data show CDR1 as SGHDT and CDR2 as YYEEEE. The protocol was immunoSEQ multiplex PCR, while the TCRdb copy is restricted to in-frame clones and leaves out a portion. Among roughly 60,000 clones, about 90% were seen once, and the ten largest hold 1.5% to 2%. The chain carries TRBV5-6 and TRBJ2-7, with a possible D match to TRBD2 (5 bases). This material consisted of PBMCs, taken 26 days after transplant. The sequence was collected from a human patient who received an intestinal transplant, so some T cells may come from the graft donor. DNA of the CDR3: TGTGCCAGCAGCTTGGAGCGGAGTGCCTACGAGCAGTACTTC. Amino acid sequence: CASSLERSAYEQYF.